Listed here is a single TCR beta chain. Data came from immunoSEQ multiplex PCR; TCRdb stores just in-frame clones and leaves some out. The sample shows about 84,000 clones, 85% to 95% of them seen only once. The data originate from a study of technical replicates of blood from a handful of donors. The CDR3 is 20 amino acids. V was cut by 1 base and J by 2 bases, with 21 bases left in between. Per the germline V gene, CDR1 is MNHEY and CDR2 is SMNVEV (reference sequence). This receptor was obtained from a human donor in good health. The J gene is TRBJ1-6, the V gene TRBV27; D may be TRBD1 (5 bases). The specimen sequenced was T cells isolated from PBMCs. This CDR3 reads CASSLLPPEIYRTYNSPLHF. CDR3 in DNA: TGTGCCAGCAGTTTATTACCCCCCGAGATATACAGGACCTATAATTCACCCCTCCACTTT.